This T cell receptor (beta chain) was sequenced for a study of Graves' ophthalmopathy and Graves' hyperthyroidism. The germline V gene has CDR1 SGHTA and CDR2 FQGNSA. V lost 3 bases, J lost 5 bases, and 7 bases lay in between. The CDR3 totals 13 residues. Scientists amplified the TCR beta CDR3 regions from RNA transcripts. Investigators did first-round RT-PCR with HTBI primers, then second-round multiplex PCR. TCRdb independently ran MiXCR on the multiplex PCR reads; one entry per CDR3 protein. The table has 560,000 or so distinct CDR3 sequences, about 40% seen once. Concerning this clonotype: Just one base apart from a much larger clone, this may be a read error.

The chain carries TRBV7-2 and TRBJ2-2; D is unresolved. The TCR originated in an adult man with Graves' hyperthyroidism. Source material: peripheral blood or thyroid tissue (not recorded which). CDR3 sequence (DNA): TGTGCCAGCAGCTTTCCTAAAACCGGGGAGCTGTTTTTT. The encoded protein is CASSFPKTGELFF.